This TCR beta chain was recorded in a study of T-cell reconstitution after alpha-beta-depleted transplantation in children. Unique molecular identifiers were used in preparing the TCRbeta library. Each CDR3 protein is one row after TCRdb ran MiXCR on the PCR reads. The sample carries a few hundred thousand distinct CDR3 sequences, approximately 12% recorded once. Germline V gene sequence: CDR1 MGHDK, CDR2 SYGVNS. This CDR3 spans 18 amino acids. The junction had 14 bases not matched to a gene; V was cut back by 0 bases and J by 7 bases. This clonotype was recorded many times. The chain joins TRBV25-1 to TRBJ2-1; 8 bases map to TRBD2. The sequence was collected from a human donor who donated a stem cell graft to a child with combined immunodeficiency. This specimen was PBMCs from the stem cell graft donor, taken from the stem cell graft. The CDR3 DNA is TGTGCCAGCAGTGAATATTTCTCTGCGGGGGGTATGGATAATGAGCAGTTCTTC. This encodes CASSEYFSAGGMDNEQFF. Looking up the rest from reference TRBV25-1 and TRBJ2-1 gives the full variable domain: EADIYQTPRYLVIGTGKKITLECSQTMGHDKMYWYQQDPGMELHLIHYSYGVNSTEKGDLSSESTVSRIRTEHFPLTLESARPSHTSQYLCASSEYFSAGGMDNEQFFGPGTRLTVL.